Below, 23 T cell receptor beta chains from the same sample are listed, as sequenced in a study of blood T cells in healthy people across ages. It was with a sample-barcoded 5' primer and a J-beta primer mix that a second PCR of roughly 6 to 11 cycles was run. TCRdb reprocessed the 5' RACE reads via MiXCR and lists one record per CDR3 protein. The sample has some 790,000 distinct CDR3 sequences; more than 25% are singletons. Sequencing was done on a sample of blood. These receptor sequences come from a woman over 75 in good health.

The CDR3 nucleotides read TGTGCCTGGAGTGTCGGGGGGGTGCAGTACTTC. Protein product: CAWSVGGVQYF. V gene TRBV30 combines with J gene TRBJ2-7; 8 positions agree with TRBD2. Germline V CDR1 and CDR2: GTSNPN, SVGIG (reference sequence). The CDR3 has 11 amino acids. V trimming: 0 bases; J trimming: 9 bases; junction bases outside the gene matches: 1.

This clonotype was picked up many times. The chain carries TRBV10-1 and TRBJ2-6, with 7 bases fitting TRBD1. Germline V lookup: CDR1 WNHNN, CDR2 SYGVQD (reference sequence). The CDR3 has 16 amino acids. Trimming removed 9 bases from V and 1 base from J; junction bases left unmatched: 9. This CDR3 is CASSGTVRSGANVLTF. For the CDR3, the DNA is TGCGCCAGTTCTGGGACAGTAAGATCTGGGGCCAACGTCCTGACTTTC.

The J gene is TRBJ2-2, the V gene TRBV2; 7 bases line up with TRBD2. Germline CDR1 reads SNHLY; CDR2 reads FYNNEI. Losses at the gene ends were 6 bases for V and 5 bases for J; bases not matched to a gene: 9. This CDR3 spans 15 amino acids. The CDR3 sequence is CASSLVGRETGELFF. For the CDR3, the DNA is TGTGCCAGCAGCCTAGTGGGGAGGGAGACCGGGGAGCTGTTTTTT.

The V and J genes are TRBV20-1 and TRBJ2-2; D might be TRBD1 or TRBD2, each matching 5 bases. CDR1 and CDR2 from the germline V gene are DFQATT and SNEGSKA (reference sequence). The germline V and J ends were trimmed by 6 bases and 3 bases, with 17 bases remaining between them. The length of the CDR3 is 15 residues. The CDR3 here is CSAPPPGRDTGELFF. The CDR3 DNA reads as TGCAGTGCGCCACCCCCGGGGCGGGACACCGGGGAGCTGTTTTTT.

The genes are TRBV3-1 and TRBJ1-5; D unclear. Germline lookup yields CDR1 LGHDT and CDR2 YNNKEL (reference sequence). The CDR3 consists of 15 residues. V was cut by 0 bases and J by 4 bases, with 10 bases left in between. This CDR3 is CASSQDPGLNQPQHF. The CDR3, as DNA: TGTGCCAGCAGCCAAGACCCCGGGTTGAATCAGCCCCAGCATTTT.

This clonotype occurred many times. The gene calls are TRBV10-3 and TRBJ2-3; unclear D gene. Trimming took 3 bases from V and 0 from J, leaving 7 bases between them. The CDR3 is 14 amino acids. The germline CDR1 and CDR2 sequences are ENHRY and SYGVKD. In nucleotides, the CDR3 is TGTGCCATCAGTGAAGGATATAGCACAGATACGCAGTATTTT. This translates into CAISEGYSTDTQYF.

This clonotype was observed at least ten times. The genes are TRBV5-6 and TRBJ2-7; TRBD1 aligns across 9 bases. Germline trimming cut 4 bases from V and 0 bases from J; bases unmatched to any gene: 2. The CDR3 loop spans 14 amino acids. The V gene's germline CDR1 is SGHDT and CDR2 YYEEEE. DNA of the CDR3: TGTGCCAGCAGCGGGACAGGGTACTCCTACGAGCAGTACTTC. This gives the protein CASSGTGYSYEQYF.

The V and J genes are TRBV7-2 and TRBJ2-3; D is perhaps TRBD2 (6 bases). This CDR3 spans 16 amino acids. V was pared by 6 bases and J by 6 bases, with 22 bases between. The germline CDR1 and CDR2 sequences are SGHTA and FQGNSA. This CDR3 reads CASRSRTTRAEDTQYF. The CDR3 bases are TGTGCCAGCAGATCAAGGACTACCAGGGCCGAGGATACGCAGTATTTT.

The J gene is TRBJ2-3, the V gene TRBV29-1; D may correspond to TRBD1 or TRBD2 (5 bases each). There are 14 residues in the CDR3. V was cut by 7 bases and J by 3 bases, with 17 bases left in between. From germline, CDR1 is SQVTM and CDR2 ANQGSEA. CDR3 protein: CSAREGWGTDTQYF. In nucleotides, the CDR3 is TGCAGCGCCCGCGAGGGGTGGGGTACAGATACGCAGTATTTT.

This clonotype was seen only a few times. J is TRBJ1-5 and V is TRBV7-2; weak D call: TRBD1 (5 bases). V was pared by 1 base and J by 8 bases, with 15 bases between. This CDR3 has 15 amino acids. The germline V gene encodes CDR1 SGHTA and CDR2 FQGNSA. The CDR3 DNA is TGTGCCAGCAGCTTAGGTCTGGGGCCGGTTGAGCCCCAGCATTTT. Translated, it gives CASSLGLGPVEPQHF.

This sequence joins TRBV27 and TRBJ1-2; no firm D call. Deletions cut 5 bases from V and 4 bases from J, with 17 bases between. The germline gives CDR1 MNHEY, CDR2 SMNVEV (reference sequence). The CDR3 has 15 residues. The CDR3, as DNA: TGTGCCAGCAGTCTAGCCGGGGAGCCTTGCTATGGCTACACCTTC. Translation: CASSLAGEPCYGYTF.

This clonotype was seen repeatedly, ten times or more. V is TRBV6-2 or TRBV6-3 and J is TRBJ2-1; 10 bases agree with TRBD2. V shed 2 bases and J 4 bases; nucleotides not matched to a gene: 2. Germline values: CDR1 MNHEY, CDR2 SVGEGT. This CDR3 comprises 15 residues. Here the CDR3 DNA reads TGTGCCAGCAGTTACCCGGGACTAGCGTACAATGAGCAGTTCTTC. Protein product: CASSYPGLAYNEQFF.

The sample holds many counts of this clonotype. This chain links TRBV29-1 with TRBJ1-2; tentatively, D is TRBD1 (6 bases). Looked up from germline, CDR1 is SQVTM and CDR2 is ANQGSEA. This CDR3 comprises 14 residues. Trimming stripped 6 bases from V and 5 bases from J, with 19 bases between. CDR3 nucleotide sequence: TGCAGCGTGGCCCCCGGAGGGGGTGGTTATGGCTACACCTTC. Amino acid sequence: CSVAPGGGGYGYTF.

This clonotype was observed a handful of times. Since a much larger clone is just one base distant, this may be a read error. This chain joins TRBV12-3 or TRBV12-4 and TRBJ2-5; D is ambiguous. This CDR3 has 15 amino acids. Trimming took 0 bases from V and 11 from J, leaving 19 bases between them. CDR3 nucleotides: TGTGCCAGCAGTTTAGCGCGCGGCTCTCGGAATGAGCAGTACTTC. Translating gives CASSLARGSRNEQYF.

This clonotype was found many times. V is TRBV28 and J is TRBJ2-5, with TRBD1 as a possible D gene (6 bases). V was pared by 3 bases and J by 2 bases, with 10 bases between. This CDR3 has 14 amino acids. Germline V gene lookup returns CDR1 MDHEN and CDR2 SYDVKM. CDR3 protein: CASSFRDKQETQYF. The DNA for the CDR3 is TGTGCCAGCAGTTTTAGGGACAAGCAAGAGACCCAGTACTTC. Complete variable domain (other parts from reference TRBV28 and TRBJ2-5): DVKVTQSSRYLVKRTGEKVFLECVQDMDHENMFWYRQDPGLGLRLIYFSYDVKMKEKGDIPEGYSVSREKKERFSLILESASTNQTSMYLCASSFRDKQETQYFGPGTRLLVL.

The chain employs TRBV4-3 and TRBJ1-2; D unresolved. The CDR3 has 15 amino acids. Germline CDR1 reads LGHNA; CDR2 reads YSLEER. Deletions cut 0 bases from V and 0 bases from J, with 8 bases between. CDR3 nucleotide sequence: TGCGCCAGCAGCCAAGATCTGGTCCCTAACTATGGCTACACCTTC. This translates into CASSQDLVPNYGYTF.

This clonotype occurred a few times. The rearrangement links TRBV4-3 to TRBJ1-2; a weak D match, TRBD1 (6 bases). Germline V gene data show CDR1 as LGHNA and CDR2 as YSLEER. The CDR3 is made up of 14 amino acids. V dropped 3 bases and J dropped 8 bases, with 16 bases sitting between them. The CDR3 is CASSHQTGARGYTF. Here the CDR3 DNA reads TGCGCCAGCAGCCACCAGACAGGCGCCCGAGGCTACACCTTC.

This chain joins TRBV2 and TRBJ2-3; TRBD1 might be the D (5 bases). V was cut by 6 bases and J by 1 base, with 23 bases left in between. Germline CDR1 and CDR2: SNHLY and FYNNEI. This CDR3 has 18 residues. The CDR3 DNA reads TGTGCCAGCAGCGTCCAGTCCATCCACAAGGGGCGCACAGATACGCAGTATTTT. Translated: CASSVQSIHKGRTDTQYF.

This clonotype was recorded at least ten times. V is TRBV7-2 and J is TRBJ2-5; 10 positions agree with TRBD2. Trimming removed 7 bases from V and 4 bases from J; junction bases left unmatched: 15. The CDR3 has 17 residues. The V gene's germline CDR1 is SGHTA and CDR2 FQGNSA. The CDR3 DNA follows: TGTGCCAGCACCCAGGCGCGGCTAGCGGGGGCCTCAGAGACCCAGTACTTC. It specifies CASTQARLAGASETQYF.

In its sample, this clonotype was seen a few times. The CDR3: CASSPIWGGTDTQYF. For the CDR3, the DNA is TGTGCCAGCTCACCCATATGGGGGGGCACAGATACGCAGTATTTT. This chain connects TRBV18 to TRBJ2-3; D possibly corresponds to TRBD2 (6 bases). The CDR3 sequence is 15 residues long. V was pared by 3 bases and J by 1 base, with 11 bases between. Germline V gene sequence: CDR1 KGHSH, CDR2 LQKENI.

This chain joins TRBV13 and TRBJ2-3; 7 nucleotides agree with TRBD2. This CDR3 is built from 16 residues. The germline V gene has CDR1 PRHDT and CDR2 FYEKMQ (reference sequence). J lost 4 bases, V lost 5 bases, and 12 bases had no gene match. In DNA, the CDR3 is TGTGCCAGCAGCCCCCCCGAGGCTAGCGGTGCAGATACGCAGTATTTT. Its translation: CASSPPEASGADTQYF. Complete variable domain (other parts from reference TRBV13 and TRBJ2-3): AAGVIQSPRHLIKEKRETATLKCYPIPRHDTVYWYQQGPGQDPQFLISFYEKMQSDKGSIPDRFSAQQFSDYHSELNMSSLELGDSALYFCASSPPEASGADTQYFGPGTRLTVL.

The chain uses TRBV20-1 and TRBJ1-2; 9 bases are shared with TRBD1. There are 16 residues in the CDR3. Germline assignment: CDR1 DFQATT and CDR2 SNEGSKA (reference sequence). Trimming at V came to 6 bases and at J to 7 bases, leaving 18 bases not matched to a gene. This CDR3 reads CSAQTGGIATRGGYTF. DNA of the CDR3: TGCAGTGCACAAACAGGGGGCATTGCTACTAGGGGTGGCTACACCTTC.

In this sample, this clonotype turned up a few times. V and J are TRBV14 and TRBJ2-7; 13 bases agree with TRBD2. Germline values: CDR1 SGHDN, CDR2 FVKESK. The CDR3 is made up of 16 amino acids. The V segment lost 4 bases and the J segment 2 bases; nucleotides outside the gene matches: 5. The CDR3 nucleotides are TGTGCCAGCAGCCGGAAGGGACTAGCGGGGACCTACGAGCAGTACTTC. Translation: CASSRKGLAGTYEQYF.